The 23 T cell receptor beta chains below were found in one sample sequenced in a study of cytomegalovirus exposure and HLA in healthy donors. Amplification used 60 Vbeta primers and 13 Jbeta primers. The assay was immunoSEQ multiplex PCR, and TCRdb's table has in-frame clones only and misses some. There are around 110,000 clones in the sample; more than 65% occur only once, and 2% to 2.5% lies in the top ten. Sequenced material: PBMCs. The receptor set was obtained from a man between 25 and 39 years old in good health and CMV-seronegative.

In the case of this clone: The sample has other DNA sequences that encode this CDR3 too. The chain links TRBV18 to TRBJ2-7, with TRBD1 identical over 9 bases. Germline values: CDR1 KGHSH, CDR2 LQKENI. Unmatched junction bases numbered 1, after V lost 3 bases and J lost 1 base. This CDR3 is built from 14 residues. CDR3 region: CASSPGTGSYEQYF. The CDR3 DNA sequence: TGTGCCAGCTCACCTGGGACAGGGTCCTACGAGCAGTACTTC.

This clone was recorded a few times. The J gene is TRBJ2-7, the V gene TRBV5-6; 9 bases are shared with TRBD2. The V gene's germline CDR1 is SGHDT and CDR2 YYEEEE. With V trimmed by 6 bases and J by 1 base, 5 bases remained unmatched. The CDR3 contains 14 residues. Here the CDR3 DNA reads TGTGCCAGCACAGTACTAGCGGGTTCCTACGAGCAGTACTTC. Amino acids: CASTVLAGSYEQYF.

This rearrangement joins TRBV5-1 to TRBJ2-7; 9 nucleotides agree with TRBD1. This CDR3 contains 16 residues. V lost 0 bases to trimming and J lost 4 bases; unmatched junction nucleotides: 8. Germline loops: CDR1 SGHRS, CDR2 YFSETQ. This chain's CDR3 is CASSLAGGQGRYEQYF. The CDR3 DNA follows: TGCGCCAGCAGCTTGGCCGGGGGACAGGGTCGTTACGAGCAGTACTTC.

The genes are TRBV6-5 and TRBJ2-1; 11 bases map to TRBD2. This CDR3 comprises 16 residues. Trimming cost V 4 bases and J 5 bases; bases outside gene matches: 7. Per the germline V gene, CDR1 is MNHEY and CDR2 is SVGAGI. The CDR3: CASSWTSGSSNNEQFF. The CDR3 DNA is TGTGCCAGCAGTTGGACTAGCGGGTCCTCAAACAATGAGCAGTTCTTC.

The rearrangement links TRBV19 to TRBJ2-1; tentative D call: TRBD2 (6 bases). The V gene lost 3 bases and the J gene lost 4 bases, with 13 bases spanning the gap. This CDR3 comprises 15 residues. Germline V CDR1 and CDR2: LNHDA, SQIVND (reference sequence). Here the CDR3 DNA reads TGTGCCAGTAGTATCACGGGGGACCTTTACAATGAGCAGTTCTTC. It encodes CASSITGDLYNEQFF.

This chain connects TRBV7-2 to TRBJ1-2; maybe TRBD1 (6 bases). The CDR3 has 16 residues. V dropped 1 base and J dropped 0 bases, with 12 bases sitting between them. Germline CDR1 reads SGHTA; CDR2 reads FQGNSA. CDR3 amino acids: CASSLGRTATNYGYTF. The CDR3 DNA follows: TGTGCCAGCAGCTTAGGTCGGACAGCTACTAACTATGGCTACACCTTC.

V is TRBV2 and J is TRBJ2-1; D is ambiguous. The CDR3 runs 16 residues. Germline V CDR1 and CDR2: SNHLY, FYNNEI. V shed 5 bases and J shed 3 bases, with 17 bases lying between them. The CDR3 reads CASSPQPTTVYNEQFF. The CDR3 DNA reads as TGTGCCAGCAGTCCTCAACCTACTACGGTCTACAATGAGCAGTTCTTC.

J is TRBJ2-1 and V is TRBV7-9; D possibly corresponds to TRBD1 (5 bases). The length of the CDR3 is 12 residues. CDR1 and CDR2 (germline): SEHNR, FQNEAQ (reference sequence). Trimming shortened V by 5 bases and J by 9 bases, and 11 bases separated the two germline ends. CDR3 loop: CASSPRASEQFF. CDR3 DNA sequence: TGTGCCAGCAGCCCCAGGGCTAGTGAGCAGTTCTTC. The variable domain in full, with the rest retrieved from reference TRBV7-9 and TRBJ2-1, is DTGVSQNPRHKITKRGQNVTFRCDPISEHNRLYWYRQTLGQGPEFLTYFQNEAQLEKSRLLSDRFSAERPKGSFSTLEIQRTEQGDSAMYLCASSPRASEQFFGPGTRLTVL.

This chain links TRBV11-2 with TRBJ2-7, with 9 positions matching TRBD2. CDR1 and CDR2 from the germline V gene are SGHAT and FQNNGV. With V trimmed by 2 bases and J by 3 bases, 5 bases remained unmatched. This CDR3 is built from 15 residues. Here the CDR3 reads CASSLRASGVYEQYF. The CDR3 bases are TGTGCCAGCAGCTTACGGGCTAGCGGGGTCTACGAGCAGTACTTC.

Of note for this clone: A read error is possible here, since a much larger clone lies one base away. The CDR3 DNA reads TGTGCCAGCAGCGGGAGCACAGATACGCAGTATTTT. This gives the protein CASSGSTDTQYF. The genes are TRBV2 and TRBJ2-3; no definite D call. The CDR3 runs to 12 residues. Germline V gene lookup returns CDR1 SNHLY and CDR2 FYNNEI. V was clipped by 6 bases and J by 0 bases, with 4 bases between them. Supplemented by reference TRBV2 and TRBJ2-3, the full variable domain reads EPEVTQTPSHQVTQMGQEVILRCVPISNHLYFYWYRQILGQKVEFLVSFYNNEISEKSEIFDDQFSVERPDGSNFTLKIRSTKLEDSAMYFCASSGSTDTQYFGPGTRLTVL.

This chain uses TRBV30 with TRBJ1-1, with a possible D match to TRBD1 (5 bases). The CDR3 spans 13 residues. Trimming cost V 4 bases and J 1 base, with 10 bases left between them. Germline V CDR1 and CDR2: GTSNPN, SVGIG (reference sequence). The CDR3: CAWTGWGNTEAFF. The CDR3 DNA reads TGTGCCTGGACAGGGTGGGGGAACACTGAAGCTTTCTTT.

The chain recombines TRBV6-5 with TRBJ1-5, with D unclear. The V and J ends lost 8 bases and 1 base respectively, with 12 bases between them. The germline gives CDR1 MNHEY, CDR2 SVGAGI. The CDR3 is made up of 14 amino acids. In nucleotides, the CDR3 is TGTGCCAGCCGCGGTTCCCCAAGCAATCAGCCCCAGCATTTT. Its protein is CASRGSPSNQPQHF.

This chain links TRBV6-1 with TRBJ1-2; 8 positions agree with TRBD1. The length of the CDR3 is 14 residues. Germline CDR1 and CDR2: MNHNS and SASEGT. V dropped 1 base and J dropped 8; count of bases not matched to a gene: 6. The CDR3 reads CASSEGNRGKGYTF. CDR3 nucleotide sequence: TGTGCCAGCAGTGAAGGGAACAGGGGGAAGGGCTACACCTTC.

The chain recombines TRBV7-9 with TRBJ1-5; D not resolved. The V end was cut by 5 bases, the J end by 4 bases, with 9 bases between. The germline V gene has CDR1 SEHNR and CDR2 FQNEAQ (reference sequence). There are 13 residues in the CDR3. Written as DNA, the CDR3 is TGTGCCAGCAGCGAGACGGGGAATCAGCCCCAGCATTTT. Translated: CASSETGNQPQHF.

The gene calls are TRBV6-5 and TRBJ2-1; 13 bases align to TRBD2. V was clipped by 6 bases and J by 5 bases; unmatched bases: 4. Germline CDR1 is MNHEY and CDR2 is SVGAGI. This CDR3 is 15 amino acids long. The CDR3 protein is CASRRTSGSHNEQFF. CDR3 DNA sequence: TGTGCCAGCAGGAGGACTAGCGGGAGCCACAATGAGCAGTTCTTC.

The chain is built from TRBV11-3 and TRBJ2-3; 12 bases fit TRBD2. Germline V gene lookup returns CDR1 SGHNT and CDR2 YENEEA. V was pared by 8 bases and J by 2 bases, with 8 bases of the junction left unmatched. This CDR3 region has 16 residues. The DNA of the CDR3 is TGTGCCAGCTCCGAAGGGACTAGCGGGCCCACAGATACGCAGTATTTT. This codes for CASSEGTSGPTDTQYF.

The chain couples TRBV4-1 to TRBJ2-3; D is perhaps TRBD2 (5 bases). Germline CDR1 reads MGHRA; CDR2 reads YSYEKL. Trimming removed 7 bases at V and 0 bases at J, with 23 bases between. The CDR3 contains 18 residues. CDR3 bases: TGCGCCAGCACGTCAAGCCCTTGGGCTAGCCTGAGCACAGATACGCAGTATTTT. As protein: CASTSSPWASLSTDTQYF.

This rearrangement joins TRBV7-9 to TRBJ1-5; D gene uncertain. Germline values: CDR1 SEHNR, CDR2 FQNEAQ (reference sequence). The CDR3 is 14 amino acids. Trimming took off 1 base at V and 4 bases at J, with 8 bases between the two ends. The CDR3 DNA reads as TGTGCCAGCAGCTTAGGCGGAGTGAATCAGCCCCAGCATTTT. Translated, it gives CASSLGGVNQPQHF.

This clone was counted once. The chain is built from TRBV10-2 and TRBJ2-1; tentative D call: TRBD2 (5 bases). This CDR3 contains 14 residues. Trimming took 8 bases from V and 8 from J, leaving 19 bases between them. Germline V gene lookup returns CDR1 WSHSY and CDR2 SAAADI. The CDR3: CASFMRLLGDEQFF. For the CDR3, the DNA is TGCGCCAGCTTTATGCGACTACTCGGGGATGAGCAGTTCTTC.

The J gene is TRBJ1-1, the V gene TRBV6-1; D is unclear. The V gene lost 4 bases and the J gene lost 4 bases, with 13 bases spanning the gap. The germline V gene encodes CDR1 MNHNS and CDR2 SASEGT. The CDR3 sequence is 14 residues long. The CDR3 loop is CASSGPQVGTEAFF. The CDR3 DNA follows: TGTGCCAGCAGTGGGCCCCAGGTAGGCACTGAAGCTTTCTTT.

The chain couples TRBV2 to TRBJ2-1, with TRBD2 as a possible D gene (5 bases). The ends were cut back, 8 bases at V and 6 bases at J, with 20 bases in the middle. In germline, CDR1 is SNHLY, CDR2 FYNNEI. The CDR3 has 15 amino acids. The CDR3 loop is CASGREGGIVNEQFF. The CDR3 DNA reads TGTGCCAGCGGGAGAGAAGGAGGAATTGTCAATGAGCAGTTCTTC.

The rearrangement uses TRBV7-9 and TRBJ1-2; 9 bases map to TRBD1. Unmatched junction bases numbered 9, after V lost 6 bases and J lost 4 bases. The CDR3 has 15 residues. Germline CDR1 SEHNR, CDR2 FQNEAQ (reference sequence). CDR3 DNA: TGTGCCAGCAGTCTCCCGGGACAGGGAGGCTATGGCTACACCTTC. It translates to CASSLPGQGGYGYTF.

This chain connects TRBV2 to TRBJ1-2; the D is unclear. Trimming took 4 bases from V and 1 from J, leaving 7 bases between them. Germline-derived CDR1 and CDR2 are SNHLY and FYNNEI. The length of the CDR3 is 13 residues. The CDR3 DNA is TGTGCCAGCAGTGCCGGGAGTAACTATGGCTACACCTTC. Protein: CASSAGSNYGYTF.